The 19 T cell receptor beta chains below all came from one sample that was sequenced in a study of blood T cell repertoires in COVID-19. The method was immunoSEQ multiplex PCR; TCRdb's version includes in-frame clones alone and lacks a portion of them. The sample contains fewer than 400,000 clones, approximately 90% of which appear only once. The specimen sequenced was PBMCs or T cells enriched from blood (not recorded which). The origin of the receptors is a woman in her fifties or sixties who had recovered from COVID-19.

The J gene is TRBJ1-6, the V gene TRBV24-1, with D perhaps matching TRBD1 (5 bases). The CDR3 is 13 amino acids. CDR1 is KGHDR, CDR2 SFDVKD, per germline. Trimming left V 9 bases short and J 9 bases short, with 14 bases between. CDR3 nucleotides: TGTGCCACCCGTTGGCAGGGTGCTTCACCCCTCCACTTT. It codes for CATRWQGASPLHF.

The chain uses TRBV3-1 (or the pseudogene TRBV3-2) and TRBJ2-7; 7 bases map to TRBD2. The CDR3 has 15 amino acids. The J segment lost 2 bases and the V segment lost 1 base, leaving 5 bases of the junction unmatched. Per the germline V gene, CDR1 is LGHDT and CDR2 is YNNKEL (reference sequence). The CDR3 nucleotides read TGTGCCAGCAGCCAAGTAAGCGGGACTACCTACGAGCAGTACTTC. Translated, it gives CASSQVSGTTYEQYF.

The chain uses TRBV2 and TRBJ1-1, with D possibly TRBD1 on 5 matching bases. The CDR3 is 13 amino acids. Trimming cost V 3 bases and J 5 bases, with 10 bases left between them. Germline V gene sequence: CDR1 SNHLY, CDR2 FYNNEI. The CDR3 is CASSESRATEAFF. The CDR3 nucleotides are TGTGCCAGCAGTGAGTCCAGGGCGACTGAAGCTTTCTTT.

The rearrangement uses TRBV21-1 and TRBJ1-1. TRBV21-1 constitutes a pseudogene. This CDR3 contains 13 residues. CDR3 protein: CASSNAGGSEAFF. The CDR3 nucleotides read TGTGCCAGCAGCAATGCGGGGGGCTCTGAAGCTTTCTTT.

V and J are TRBV7-8 and TRBJ1-2, with 8 bases matching TRBD1. V was pared by 0 bases and J by 5 bases, with 5 bases of the junction left unmatched. The CDR3 is 15 amino acids. CDR1 is SGHVS and CDR2 is FQNEAQ in the germline V gene. The CDR3 protein is CASSLALRTGYGYTF. The CDR3 region has the DNA TGTGCCAGCAGCTTAGCCCTTAGGACAGGGTATGGCTACACCTTC.

This chain links TRBV5-5 with TRBJ1-2, with D possibly TRBD1 on 6 matching bases. Germline V gives CDR1 SGHKS, CDR2 YYEKEE (reference sequence). Trimming left V 2 bases short and J 5 bases short, with 10 bases between. The CDR3 is 13 residues long. The CDR3 loop is CASSFSGEYGYTF. The CDR3 DNA is TGTGCCAGCAGCTTTTCAGGGGAGTATGGCTACACCTTC.

The CDR3 loop is CATTGGYLDGYTF. DNA for the CDR3: TGTGCCACCACAGGGGGGTATTTGGATGGCTACACCTTC. This rearrangement joins TRBV7-2 to TRBJ1-2; 8 nucleotides line up with TRBD1. With 10 bases clipped from V and 6 bases from J, the junction kept 10 bases outside the gene matches. Germline-derived CDR1 and CDR2 are SGHTA and FQGNSA. This CDR3 comprises 13 residues.

V gene TRBV24-1 combines with J gene TRBJ1-2, with 7 bases identical to TRBD1. The V gene's germline CDR1 is KGHDR and CDR2 SFDVKD. The CDR3 covers 17 residues. Trimming cost V 5 bases and J 8 bases; bases outside gene matches: 19. The CDR3 bases are TGTGCCACCAGTGCCCCGAGGGGGACAGCGGCCCCTGGGGGCTACACCTTC. As protein: CATSAPRGTAAPGGYTF.

The rearrangement uses TRBV11-2 and TRBJ2-7; 9 bases align to TRBD2. CDR1 SGHAT and CDR2 FQNNGV come from the germline V gene. The CDR3 has 15 amino acids. J was trimmed by 1 base and V by 5 bases; bases with no gene match: 6. CDR3 sequence (DNA): TGTGCCAGCAGCCTCCAGGCGGGAGGGTCCTACGAGCAGTACTTC. Its translation: CASSLQAGGSYEQYF.

This clone was counted only a few times. CDR3 protein: CASRPGSYNEQFF. The CDR3 DNA reads as TGTGCCAGTAGACCGGGGTCCTACAATGAGCAGTTCTTC. This chain uses TRBV19 with TRBJ2-1; tentatively, D is TRBD2 (5 bases). CDR1 LNHDA and CDR2 SQIVND come from the germline V gene (reference sequence). The CDR3 is 13 residues long. The germline V and J ends were trimmed by 6 bases and 1 base, with 7 bases remaining between them.

The V gene is TRBV7-2, the J gene TRBJ1-2; D not certain. V dropped 1 base and J dropped 5 bases, with 5 bases sitting between them. The CDR3 runs 12 residues. Germline values: CDR1 SGHTA, CDR2 FQGNSA. The CDR3 DNA reads as TGTGCCAGCAGCTTAGGGGAGTATGGCTACACCTTC. Amino acids: CASSLGEYGYTF.

The genes are TRBV4-1 and TRBJ1-4; 7 nucleotides line up with TRBD1. This CDR3 comprises 16 residues. With 0 bases clipped from V and 5 bases from J, the junction kept 6 bases outside the gene matches. Germline values: CDR1 MGHRA, CDR2 YSYEKL. CDR3 sequence (DNA): TGCGCCAGCAGCCAAGATCTTGCGACAGGGAATGAAAAACTGTTTTTT. This encodes CASSQDLATGNEKLFF.

The CDR3 is CASSAGALRSEAFF. The CDR3 region has the DNA TGTGCCAGCAGTGCAGGGGCCTTGCGGTCTGAAGCTTTCTTT. The chain combines TRBV27 with TRBJ1-1; tentative D call: TRBD1 (6 bases). Trimming removed 5 bases from V and 6 bases from J, with 16 bases in between. The germline V gene encodes CDR1 MNHEY and CDR2 SMNVEV (reference sequence). The CDR3 runs to 14 residues.

The rearrangement joins TRBV27 to TRBJ1-1, with TRBD1 identical over 7 bases. The germline CDR1 and CDR2 sequences are MNHEY and SMNVEV (reference sequence). The CDR3 totals 14 residues. The V segment lost 3 bases and the J segment 4 bases; nucleotides outside the gene matches: 5. CDR3 sequence (DNA): TGTGCCAGCAGTTTGCAGGGGGTGCCCACTGAAGCTTTCTTT. Protein product: CASSLQGVPTEAFF.

V gene TRBV4-1 combines with J gene TRBJ2-3, with TRBD2 matching over 11 bases. V gave up 3 bases and J gave up 1 base; unmatched junction bases: 9. The CDR3 runs 18 residues. Germline loops: CDR1 MGHRA, CDR2 YSYEKL. CDR3 coding DNA: TGCGCCAGCAGCCATACTAGCGGGGGAGCCCTCGGCACAGATACGCAGTATTTT. Residues: CASSHTSGGALGTDTQYF.

This chain uses TRBV14 with TRBJ2-1; TRBD2 matches 14 bases. The trim removed 4 bases at V and 6 bases at J, leaving 11 bases unmatched. The CDR3 contains 18 residues. Germline V CDR1 and CDR2: SGHDN, FVKESK. The CDR3 region has the DNA TGTGCCAGCAGCCCACTGACTAGCGGGGGGGTCTTGGGCAATGAGCAGTTCTTC. This codes for CASSPLTSGGVLGNEQFF.

CDR3: CASSQDLLLVAGEKLFF. As DNA, the CDR3 is TGTGCCAGCAGCCAAGATCTTCTTTTGGTGGCAGGGGAAAAACTGTTTTTT. This chain joins TRBV4-2 and TRBJ1-4; weak D call: TRBD1 (5 bases). Deletions cut 0 bases from V and 8 bases from J, with 19 bases between. The CDR3 has 17 residues. In germline, CDR1 is LGHNA, CDR2 YNFKEQ.

V usage is TRBV5-5 and J usage is TRBJ1-1; a weak D match, TRBD1 (5 bases). Germline V CDR1 and CDR2: SGHKS, YYEKEE (reference sequence). Trimming removed 4 bases at V and 0 bases at J, with 13 bases between. The CDR3 length is 15 residues. CDR3 coding DNA: TGTGCCAGCAGCCATACTAACAGGATGAACACTGAAGCTTTCTTT. Amino acids: CASSHTNRMNTEAFF.

The chain carries TRBV29-1 and TRBJ1-1; D remains unclear. Trimming pared 7 bases from V and 6 bases from J, leaving 15 bases between. Germline CDR1 is SQVTM and CDR2 is ANQGSEA. This CDR3 spans 12 amino acids. This CDR3 is CSAYAAVAEAFF. The CDR3 nucleotides are TGCAGCGCCTACGCTGCGGTTGCTGAAGCTTTCTTT.